This T cell receptor (beta chain) was retrieved from a study of blood T cell repertoires in COVID-19. Cohort allocation depended upon clinical history that participants reported. Cohort 3 recovery required two negative PCRs, clearance, or symptom resolution. Using immunoSEQ multiplex PCR, the repertoire was profiled, and TCRdb retains in-frame clones only, with some absent. The table lists under 350,000 clones, roughly 86% of them singletons. Trimming pared 0 bases from V and 0 bases from J, leaving 10 bases between. Germline V gene data show CDR1 as LGHNA and CDR2 as YSLEER. The CDR3 has 16 residues.

V is TRBV4-3 and J is TRBJ2-3, with D maybe TRBD2 (6 bases). The clonotype comes from a young woman who had recovered from COVID-19. The sequenced sample consisted of PBMCs or T cells enriched from blood (not recorded which). The CDR3 loop reads CASSQERTTSTDTQYF. CDR3 DNA sequence: TGCGCCAGCAGCCAAGAGCGGACTACCAGCACAGATACGCAGTATTTT.